A selection of T cell receptor beta chains follows, all from one sample in a study of blood T cell repertoires in COVID-19. Sequenced by immunoSEQ multiplex PCR; TCRdb stores in-frame clones only, minus some. This table has roughly 200,000 clones, 88% appearing once. The sequencing input was PBMCs or T cells enriched from blood (not recorded which). These receptor sequences come from a woman younger than 45 who had recovered from COVID-19. Each CDR3 is given with its conserved first and last residue. The D gene is left open where the match is weak. Only some rows state a clone size, as once, few, many or a class for expanded clones.

D,J,size,V,DNA,CDR3
TRBD1,TRBJ1-2,NA,TRBV10-3,TGTGCCATCAGTGAGGGACAGGGTATTAACTATGGCTACACCTTC,CAISEGQGINYGYTF
TRBD1,TRBJ1-2,NA,TRBV2,TGTGCCAGCAGTTCGACAGGGTGGGATGGCTACACCTTC,CASSSTGWDGYTF
TRBD2,TRBJ2-1,once,TRBV6-4,TGTGCCAGCAGCGTTGGGGGGGAAGGCTACAATGAGCAGTTCTTC,CASSVGGEGYNEQFF
NA,TRBJ1-2,NA,TRBV10-1,TGCGCCAGCAGTGAGTCGAGCTCAGGCCCTAACTATGGCTACACCTTC,CASSESSSGPNYGYTF
TRBD2,TRBJ2-7,NA,TRBV7-3,TGTGCCAGCAGCTCTAGCGGGGGCAGTGTTAACGAGCAGTACTTC,CASSSSGGSVNEQYF
TRBD2,TRBJ2-7,NA,TRBV19,TGTGCCAGTACCCGTAACGGGGGGGCGTCCGAGCAGTACTTC,CASTRNGGASEQYF
NA,TRBJ2-7,once,TRBV7-7,TGTGCCAGCAGCTTAGGTTCCGGGGGGCAGTACGAGCAGTACTTC,CASSLGSGGQYEQYF
NA,TRBJ1-1,NA,TRBV7-2,TGTGCCAGCAGCTTAGTTACCAGAGGGACTGAAGCTTTCTTT,CASSLVTRGTEAFF
TRBD2,TRBJ2-7,NA,TRBV7-3,TGTGCCAGCGCCCTAGCGGGGGGTCTAGCCTACGAGCAGTACTTC,CASALAGGLAYEQYF
NA,TRBJ1-1,NA,TRBV7-3,TGTGCCAGCAGCTTCTCGACGGGGGGCACTGAAGCTTTCTTT,CASSFSTGGTEAFF
NA,TRBJ2-2,NA,TRBV11-1,TGTGCCAGCAGCTTATTAATCGCGAACACCGGGGAGCTGTTTTTT,CASSLLIANTGELFF
TRBD1,TRBJ1-2,NA,TRBV28,TGTGCCAGCACCCAAGCGGGACAGGTGCCAGCTAACTATGGCTACACCTTC,CASTQAGQVPANYGYTF
TRBD1,TRBJ2-1,NA,TRBV25-1,TGTGCCAGCAGCCGGACAGGGGAGATATACAATGAGCAGTTCTTC,CASSRTGEIYNEQFF
TRBD1,TRBJ1-1,NA,TRBV24-1,TGTGCCACCAGTGATCCGGGACAGCTGAACACTGAAGCTTTCTTT,CATSDPGQLNTEAFF
TRBD2,TRBJ2-1,NA,TRBV2,TGTGCCAGGACGACTAGCGGGGGCCAATACAATGAGCAGTTCTTC,CARTTSGGQYNEQFF
TRBD2,TRBJ2-2,NA,TRBV24-1,TGTGCCACCAGTGATCATAAAGGGAGGGGAGGTGCCGGGGAGCTGTTTTTT,CATSDHKGRGGAGELFF
NA,TRBJ1-6,NA,TRBV5-1,TGCGCCAGCAGCTTGAATATGCAGGATAATTCACCCCTCCACTTT,CASSLNMQDNSPLHF
NA,TRBJ2-5,NA,TRBV19,TGTGCCAGTAGTATAGACGGAGAGACCCAGTACTTC,CASSIDGETQYF
TRBD1,TRBJ1-1,NA,TRBV6-4,TGTGCCAGCAGCACTAGGACAGGTGAAGCTTTCTTT,CASSTRTGEAFF
TRBD1,TRBJ1-5,NA,TRBV6-1,TGTGCCAGCAGTGAACTAGTAGGACAGGGCAATCAGCCCCAGCATTTT,CASSELVGQGNQPQHF
TRBD1,TRBJ2-5,NA,TRBV23-1,TGCGCCAGCAGTCCCGGGACAGGTTACCTTAGGGCTTACCAAGAGACCCAGTACTTC,CASSPGTGYLRAYQETQYF
NA,TRBJ2-1,NA,TRBV7-3,TGTGCCAGCACGCCATCGGGGTCAAGTGGTGAGCAGTTCTTC,CASTPSGSSGEQFF